Listed here is a single T cell receptor beta chain. Antigen specificity is unknown. Treatment here: oral pan-JAK inhibitor, 5-10 mg twice daily. This sample stems from a study of CD8+ T cells in alopecia areata. Study-level information: Each day, treated patients took oral tofacitinib twice, at 5 to 10 mg per dose.

Sequencing templates came from extracted RNA that was reverse transcribed into cDNA. Produced via immunoSEQ multiplex PCR; TCRdb's table is partial and in-frame only. The sample records 150,000 to 250,000 clones, over 45% being singletons. Study results and caveats: Tofacitinib produced a significant decrease in scalp clonality and in expanded CD8+ clones among the top 100.

Sequencing was performed on CD4+ T cells sorted from blood, taken at week 24, from a patient treated with tofacitinib. This TCR derives from a human donor with alopecia areata.

This CDR3 is CAWSVSPYGYTF. In DNA form, the CDR3 reads TGTGCCTGGAGTGTCTCCCCCTATGGCTACACCTTC. The chain is built from TRBV30 and TRBJ1-2; D remains unclear. The germline V and J ends were trimmed by 0 bases and 4 bases, with 6 bases remaining between them. CDR1 GTSNPN and CDR2 SVGIG come from the germline V gene (reference sequence). This CDR3 has 12 amino acids.